The rows below give T cell receptor beta chains drawn from one sample of a study of cytomegalovirus exposure and HLA in healthy donors. The table came from immunoSEQ multiplex PCR; TCRdb's copy has only in-frame clones and leaves some out. The sample lists 150,000 to 180,000 clones, 70% to 80% seen once, with about 8.3% in the top ten. The material sequenced was PBMCs. The receptor set was obtained from a man aged 25 to 40 in good health and CMV-seropositive. Each CDR3 is given with its conserved first and last residue. D genes are given only for firm matches. The size entry is marked missing in some rows and otherwise reads once, few, many or a size class.

d_gene	v_gene	j_gene	abundance	CDR3aa	CDR3nt
NA	TRBV27	TRBJ2-7	NA	CASSTGHSSYEQYF	TGTGCCAGCTCTACTGGCCACAGCTCCTACGAGCAGTACTTC
TRBD1	TRBV5-5	TRBJ1-2	NA	CASLSFSTGGSGGYTF	TGTGCCAGCCTTTCCTTCTCGACAGGGGGCTCGGGAGGCTACACCTTC
NA	TRBV11-1	TRBJ2-3	once	CASSLGAGRDTQYF	TGTGCCAGCAGCTTAGGAGCGGGCCGAGATACGCAGTATTTT
TRBD2	TRBV9	TRBJ2-1	NA	CASSVEAGGPGNEQFF	TGTGCCAGCAGCGTAGAGGCGGGAGGGCCGGGCAATGAGCAGTTCTTC
NA	TRBV7-8	TRBJ1-1	NA	CASSFTANTEAFF	TGTGCCAGCAGCTTTACAGCGAACACTGAAGCTTTCTTT
NA	TRBV2	TRBJ2-5	NA	CASLRAEGTQYF	TGTGCCAGTTTAAGGGCCGAGGGGACCCAGTACTTC
NA	TRBV6-6	TRBJ2-7	NA	CASKKQSGSPNEQYF	TGTGCCAGTAAAAAGCAGTCAGGGTCTCCCAACGAGCAGTACTTC
TRBD2	TRBV27	TRBJ2-2	NA	CASSFGTSGSGTGELFF	TGTGCCAGCAGTTTTGGGACTAGCGGGAGTGGCACCGGGGAGCTGTTTTTT
TRBD1	TRBV6-1	TRBJ2-2	NA	CASSETGTGRTGELFF	TGTGCCAGCAGTGAAACCGGGACAGGGAGGACCGGGGAGCTGTTTTTT
TRBD2	TRBV5-1	TRBJ2-3	NA	CASSPGLEDTDTQYF	TGCGCCAGCAGCCCGGGACTAGAAGATACAGATACGCAGTATTTT
NA	TRBV18	TRBJ1-2	NA	CASSPRLGGYTF	TGTGCCAGCTCACCACGACTAGGGGGCTACACCTTC
NA	TRBV27	TRBJ2-7	NA	CASSRDRSRNRQYF	TGTGCCAGCTCCCGCGACAGGTCGCGAAATAGGCAGTACTTC
TRBD1	TRBV5-4	TRBJ2-1	few	CASSFGDRKPNNEQFF	TGTGCCAGCAGCTTCGGGGACAGAAAGCCCAACAATGAGCAGTTCTTC
TRBD2	TRBV14	TRBJ2-7	NA	CASSPDRDYGEQYF	TGTGCCAGCAGCCCAGACCGGGACTACGGCGAGCAGTACTTC
NA	TRBV7-9	TRBJ1-2	NA	CASSLHGENYGYTF	TGTGCCAGCAGCCTTCACGGGGAGAACTATGGCTACACCTTC
NA	TRBV2	TRBJ2-2	NA	CASSPSIRELFF	TGTGCCAGCAGTCCCAGTATCAGGGAGCTGTTTTTT
TRBD1	TRBV9	TRBJ2-5	NA	CASSPTGGQETQYF	TGTGCCAGCAGCCCTACAGGGGGGCAAGAGACCCAGTACTTC
NA	TRBV6-9	TRBJ2-2	few	CASSLTGELFF	TGTGCCAGTTCACTTACCGGGGAGCTGTTTTTT
TRBD1	TRBV11-3	TRBJ2-7	NA	CASSSGQGRSEQYF	TGTGCCAGCAGCTCGGGACAGGGACGCAGCGAGCAGTACTTC
NA	TRBV2	TRBJ1-1	NA	CASKRDKGTEAFF	TGTGCCAGCAAGCGGGACAAAGGCACTGAAGCTTTCTTT
TRBD2	TRBV6-5	TRBJ2-1	NA	CASSYGGTSSGNEQFF	TGTGCCAGCAGTTACGGCGGGACTAGTAGCGGCAATGAGCAGTTCTTC
NA	TRBV6-1	TRBJ2-5	NA	CASIGGHAGETQYF	TGTGCCAGCATAGGGGGCCACGCGGGGGAGACCCAGTACTTC
TRBD1	TRBV5-1	TRBJ1-2	NA	CASSWGQRTVYGYTF	TGCGCCAGCAGCTGGGGACAGCGAACAGTCTATGGCTACACCTTC